The entry that follows covers one T cell receptor (beta chain) sequence. This sample was included in a study of blood T cell repertoires in COVID-19. About the study: The United States, Italy and Spain supplied acute and convalescent COVID-19 samples. Sources were T cells, B-cell-depleted T cells, or PBMCs; the material itself was cDNA or gDNA.

Repertoires were generated with immunoSEQ multiplex PCR, while TCRdb's copy carries only in-frame clones and drops some. The data show about 200,000 clones, roughly 82% seen once. Patients in Seattle were enrolled during active infection, then followed longitudinally. The clonotype originates from a woman aged 55 to 70 with COVID-19, enrolled during active disease. Sequenced sample: peripheral blood.

The CDR3 loop is CASSLGRSDSPLHF. As DNA, the CDR3 is TGCGCCAGCAGCCTAGGAAGGTCTGACTCACCCCTCCACTTT. The chain carries TRBV5-1 and TRBJ1-6; no firm D call. Trimming pared 4 bases from V and 10 bases from J, leaving 15 bases between. CDR3 length equals 14 residues. Germline lookup yields CDR1 SGHRS and CDR2 YFSETQ.